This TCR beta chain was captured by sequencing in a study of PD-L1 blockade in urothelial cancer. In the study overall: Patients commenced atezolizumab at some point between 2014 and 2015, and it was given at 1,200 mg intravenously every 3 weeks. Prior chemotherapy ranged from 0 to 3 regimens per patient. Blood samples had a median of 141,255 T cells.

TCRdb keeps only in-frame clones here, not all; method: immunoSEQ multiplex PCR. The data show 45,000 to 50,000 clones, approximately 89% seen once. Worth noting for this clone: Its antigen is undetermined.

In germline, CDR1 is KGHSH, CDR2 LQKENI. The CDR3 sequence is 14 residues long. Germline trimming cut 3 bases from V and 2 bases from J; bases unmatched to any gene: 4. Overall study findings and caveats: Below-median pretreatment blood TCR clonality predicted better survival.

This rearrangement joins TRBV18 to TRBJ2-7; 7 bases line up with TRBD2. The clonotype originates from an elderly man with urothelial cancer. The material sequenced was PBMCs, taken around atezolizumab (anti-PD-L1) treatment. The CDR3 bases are TGTGCCAGCTCACCCGGGACTACCGCCTACGAGCAGTACTTC. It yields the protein CASSPGTTAYEQYF.